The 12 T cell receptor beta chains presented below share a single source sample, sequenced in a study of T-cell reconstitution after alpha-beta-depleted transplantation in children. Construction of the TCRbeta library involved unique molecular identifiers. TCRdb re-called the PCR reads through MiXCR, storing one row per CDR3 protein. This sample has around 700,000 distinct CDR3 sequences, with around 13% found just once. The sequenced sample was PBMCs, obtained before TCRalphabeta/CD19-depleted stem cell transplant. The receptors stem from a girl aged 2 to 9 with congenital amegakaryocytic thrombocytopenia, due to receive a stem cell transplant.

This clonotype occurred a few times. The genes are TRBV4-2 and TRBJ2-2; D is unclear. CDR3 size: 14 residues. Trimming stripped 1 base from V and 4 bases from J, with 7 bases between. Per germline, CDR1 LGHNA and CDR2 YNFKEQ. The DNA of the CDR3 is TGTGCCAGCAGCCAAGTAGAAGTCACCGGGGAGCTGTTTTTT. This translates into CASSQVEVTGELFF.

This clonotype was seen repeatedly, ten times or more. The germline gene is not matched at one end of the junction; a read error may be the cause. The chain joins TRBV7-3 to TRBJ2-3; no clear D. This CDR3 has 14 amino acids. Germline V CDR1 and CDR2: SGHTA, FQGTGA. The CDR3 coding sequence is TGTGCCAGCAGCCCCATGGGTGCAGGAGATACGAAGTATTTT. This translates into CASSPMGAGDTKYF.

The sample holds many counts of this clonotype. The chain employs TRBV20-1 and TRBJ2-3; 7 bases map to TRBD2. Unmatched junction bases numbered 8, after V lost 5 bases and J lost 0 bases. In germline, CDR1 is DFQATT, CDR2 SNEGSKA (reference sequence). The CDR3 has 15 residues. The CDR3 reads CSAGPASGSTDTQYF. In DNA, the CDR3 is TGCAGTGCTGGGCCGGCTAGCGGTAGCACAGATACGCAGTATTTT.

The CDR3 region is CASSSTGGPTDTQYF. CDR3 DNA: TGCGCCAGCAGCTCTACAGGGGGTCCCACAGATACGCAGTATTTT. V usage is TRBV5-1 and J usage is TRBJ2-3; 8 bases line up with TRBD1. With V trimmed by 3 bases and J by 2 bases, 5 bases remained unmatched. Looked up from germline, CDR1 is SGHRS and CDR2 is YFSETQ. The CDR3 loop spans 15 amino acids.

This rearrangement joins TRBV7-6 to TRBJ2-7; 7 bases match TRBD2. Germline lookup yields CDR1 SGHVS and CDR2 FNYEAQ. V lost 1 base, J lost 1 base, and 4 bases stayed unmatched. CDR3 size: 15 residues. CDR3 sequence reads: CASSLDRGLSYEQYF. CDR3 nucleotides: TGTGCCAGCAGCTTAGATAGGGGACTATCCTACGAGCAGTACTTC.

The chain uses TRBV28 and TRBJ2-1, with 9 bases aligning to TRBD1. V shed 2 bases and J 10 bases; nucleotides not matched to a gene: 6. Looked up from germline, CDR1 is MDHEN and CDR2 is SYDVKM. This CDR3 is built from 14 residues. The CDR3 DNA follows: TGTGCCAGCAGTTTACCCGGGACAGGGTACGAGCAGTTCTTC. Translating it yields CASSLPGTGYEQFF.

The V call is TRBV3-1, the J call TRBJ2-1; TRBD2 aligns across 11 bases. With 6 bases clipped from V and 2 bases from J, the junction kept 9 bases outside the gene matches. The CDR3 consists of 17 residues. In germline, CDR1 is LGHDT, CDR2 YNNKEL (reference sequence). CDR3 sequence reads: CASRPGTSGKAYNEQFF. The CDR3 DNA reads TGTGCCAGCAGGCCGGGGACTAGCGGTAAGGCCTACAATGAGCAGTTCTTC.

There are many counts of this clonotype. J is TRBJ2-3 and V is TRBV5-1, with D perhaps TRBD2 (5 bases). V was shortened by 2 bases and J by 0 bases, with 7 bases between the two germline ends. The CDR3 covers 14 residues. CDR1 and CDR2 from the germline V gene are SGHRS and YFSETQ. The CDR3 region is CASSFAGSTDTQYF. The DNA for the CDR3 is TGCGCCAGCAGCTTCGCGGGTAGCACAGATACGCAGTATTTT.

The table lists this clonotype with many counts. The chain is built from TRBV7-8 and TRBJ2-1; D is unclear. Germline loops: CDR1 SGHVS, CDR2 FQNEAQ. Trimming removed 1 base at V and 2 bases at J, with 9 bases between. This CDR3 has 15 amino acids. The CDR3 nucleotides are TGTGCCAGCAGCTTAGGGGTTAGTACCTACAATGAGCAGTTCTTC. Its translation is CASSLGVSTYNEQFF.

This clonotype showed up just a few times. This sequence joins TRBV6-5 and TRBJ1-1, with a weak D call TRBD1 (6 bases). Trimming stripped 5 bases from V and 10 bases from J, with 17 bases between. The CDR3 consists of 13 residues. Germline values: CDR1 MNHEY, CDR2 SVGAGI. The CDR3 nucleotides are TGTGCCAGCAGTCACCGGGCCAAGGGGGGAGCTTTCTTT. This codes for CASSHRAKGGAFF.

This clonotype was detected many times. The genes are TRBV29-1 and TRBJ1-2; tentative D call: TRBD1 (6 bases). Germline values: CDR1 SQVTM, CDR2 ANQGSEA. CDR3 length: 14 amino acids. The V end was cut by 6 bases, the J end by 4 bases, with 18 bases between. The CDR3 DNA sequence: TGCAGCGTGGAGATACAGGGATTCCTCTATGGCTACACCTTC. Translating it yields CSVEIQGFLYGYTF. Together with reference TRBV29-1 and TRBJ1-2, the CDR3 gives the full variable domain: SAVISQKPSRDICQRGTSLTIQCQVDSQVTMMFWYRQQPGQSLTLIATANQGSEATYESGFVIDKFPISRPNLTFSTLTVSNMSPEDSSIYLCSVEIQGFLYGYTFGSGTRLTVV.

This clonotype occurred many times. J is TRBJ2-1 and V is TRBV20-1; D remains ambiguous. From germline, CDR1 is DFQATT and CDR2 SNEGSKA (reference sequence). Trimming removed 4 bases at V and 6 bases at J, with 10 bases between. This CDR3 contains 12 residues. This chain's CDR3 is CSATRGLNEQFF. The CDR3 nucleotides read TGCAGTGCTACCCGAGGCCTCAATGAGCAGTTCTTC.